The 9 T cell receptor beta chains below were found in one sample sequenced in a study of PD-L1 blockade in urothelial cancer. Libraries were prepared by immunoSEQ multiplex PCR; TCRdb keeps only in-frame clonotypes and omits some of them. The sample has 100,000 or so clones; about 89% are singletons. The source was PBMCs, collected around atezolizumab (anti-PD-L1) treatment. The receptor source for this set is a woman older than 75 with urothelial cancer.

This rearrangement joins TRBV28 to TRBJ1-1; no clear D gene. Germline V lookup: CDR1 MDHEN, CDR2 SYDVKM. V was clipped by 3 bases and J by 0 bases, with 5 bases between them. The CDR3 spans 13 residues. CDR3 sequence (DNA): TGTGCCAGCAGTTTGGGCTTGAACACTGAAGCTTTCTTT. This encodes CASSLGLNTEAFF. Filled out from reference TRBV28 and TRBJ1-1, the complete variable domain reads DVKVTQSSRYLVKRTGEKVFLECVQDMDHENMFWYRQDPGLGLRLIYFSYDVKMKEKGDIPEGYSVSREKKERFSLILESASTNQTSMYLCASSLGLNTEAFFGQGTRLTVV.

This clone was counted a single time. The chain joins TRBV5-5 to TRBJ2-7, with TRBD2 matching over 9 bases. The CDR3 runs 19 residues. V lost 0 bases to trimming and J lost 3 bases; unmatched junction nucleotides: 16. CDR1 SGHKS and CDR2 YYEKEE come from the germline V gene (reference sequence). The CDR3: CASSLAGSGRPSRHYEQYF. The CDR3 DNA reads TGTGCCAGCAGCTTGGCTGGCAGCGGGAGGCCCTCACGACACTACGAGCAGTACTTC. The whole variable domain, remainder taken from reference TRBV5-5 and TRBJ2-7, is DAGVTQSPTHLIKTRGQQVTLRCSPISGHKSVSWYQQVLGQGPQFIFQYYEKEERGRGNFPDRFSARQFPNYSSELNVNALLLGDSALYLCASSLAGSGRPSRHYEQYFGPGTRLTVT.

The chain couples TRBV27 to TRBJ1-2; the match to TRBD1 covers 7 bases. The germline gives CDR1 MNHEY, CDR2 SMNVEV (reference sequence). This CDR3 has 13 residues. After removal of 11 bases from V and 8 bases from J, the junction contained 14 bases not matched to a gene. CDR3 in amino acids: CASSLQGKYGYTF. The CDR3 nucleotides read TGTGCCTCCAGTTTACAGGGGAAGTACGGCTACACCTTC.

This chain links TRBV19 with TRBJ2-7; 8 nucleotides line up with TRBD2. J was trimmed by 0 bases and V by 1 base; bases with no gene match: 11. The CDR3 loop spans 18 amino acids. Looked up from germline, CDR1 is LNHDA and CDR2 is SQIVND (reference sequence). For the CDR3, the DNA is TGTGCCAGTAGTATAGTGGCGGGTAGGAGCGGGAGCTCCTACGAGCAGTACTTC. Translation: CASSIVAGRSGSSYEQYF.

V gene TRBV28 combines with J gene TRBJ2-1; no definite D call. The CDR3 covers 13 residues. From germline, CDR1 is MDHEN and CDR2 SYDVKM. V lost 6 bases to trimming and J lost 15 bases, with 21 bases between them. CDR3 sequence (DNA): TGTGCCAGCAGACCCCAGGTCAAGGCTCCGACGTTCTTC. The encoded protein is CASRPQVKAPTFF.

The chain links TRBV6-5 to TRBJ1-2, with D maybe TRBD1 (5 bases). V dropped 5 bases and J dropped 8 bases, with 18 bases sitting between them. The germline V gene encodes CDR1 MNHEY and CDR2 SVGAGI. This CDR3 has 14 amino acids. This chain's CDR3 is CASSGAGRTPGYTF. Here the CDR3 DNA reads TGTGCCAGCAGTGGGGCGGGACGGACCCCAGGCTACACCTTC.

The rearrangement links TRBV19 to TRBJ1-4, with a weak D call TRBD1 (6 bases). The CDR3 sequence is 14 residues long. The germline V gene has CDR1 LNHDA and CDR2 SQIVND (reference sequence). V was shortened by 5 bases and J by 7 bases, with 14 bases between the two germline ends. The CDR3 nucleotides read TGTGCCAGTAGTGCTGGGGGCCGGGGTGAAAAACTGTTTTTT. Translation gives CASSAGGRGEKLFF. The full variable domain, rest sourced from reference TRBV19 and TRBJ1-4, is DGGITQSPKYLFRKEGQNVTLSCEQNLNHDAMYWYRQDPGQGLRLIYYSQIVNDFQKGDIAEGYSVSREKKESFPLTVTSAQKNPTAFYLCASSAGGRGEKLFFGSGTQLSVL.

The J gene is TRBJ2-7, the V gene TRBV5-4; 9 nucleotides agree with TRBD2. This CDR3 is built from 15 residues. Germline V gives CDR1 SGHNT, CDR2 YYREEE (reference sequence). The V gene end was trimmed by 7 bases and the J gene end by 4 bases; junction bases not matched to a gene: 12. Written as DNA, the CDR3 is TGTGCCAGCTCCATGGCGGGAGGGCCTATATACGAGCAGTACTTC. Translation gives CASSMAGGPIYEQYF.

CDR3 DNA: TGTGCCAGCAGCCCAGACAGGTCGAGCACTGAAGCTTTCTTT. As protein: CASSPDRSSTEAFF. The V and J genes are TRBV6-4 and TRBJ1-1; weak D call: TRBD1 (6 bases). The CDR3 consists of 14 residues. Looked up from germline, CDR1 is MRHNA and CDR2 is SNTAGT. The V and J ends lost 6 bases and 4 bases respectively, with 15 bases between them.